This TCR beta chain was retrieved from a study of cytomegalovirus exposure and HLA in healthy donors. Note on this clone: Antigen specificity is unknown.

Both 60 Vbeta primers and 13 Jbeta primers went into the PCR. Only in-frame clones appear in the TCRdb table, and some are missing; sequencing was by immunoSEQ multiplex PCR. The sample has roughly 88,000 clones, just under 70% seen once. Everyone who donated was a healthy bone marrow donor. Donors were ostensibly healthy at sampling, although undocumented immune exposures were probable. The CDR3 consists of 19 residues. Per germline, CDR1 SGHVS and CDR2 FQNEAQ. V dropped 2 bases and J dropped 5; count of bases not matched to a gene: 17. Study-wide findings and caveats: Earlier analysis yielded a pattern in which most TCR beta V segments were productive about 90% or about 30% of the time.

The origin of this receptor is a man between 45 and 60 years old in good health and CMV-seronegative. The chain is built from TRBV7-8 and TRBJ2-1; 8 positions match TRBD2. Material: PBMCs. CDR3 coding DNA: TGTGCCAGCAGCTTACTCCGGGAGGACTCGGGGGGGCCCCACAATGAGCAGTTCTTC. As protein: CASSLLREDSGGPHNEQFF.